The 16 T cell receptor beta chains below all came from one sample that was sequenced in a study of cytomegalovirus exposure and HLA in healthy donors. Use of 60 Vbeta and 13 Jbeta primers characterized the PCR. Using immunoSEQ multiplex PCR, the repertoire was profiled, and TCRdb retains in-frame clones only, with some absent. The sample has roughly 120,000 clones, 65% to 75% seen once. Specimen: PBMCs. These receptors were obtained from a man aged 25 to 45 in good health and CMV-seropositive.

CDR3 DNA: TGCGCCAGCAGCTGGGGGGACGGAAGGCCACCTGGGGCCAACGTCCTGACTTTC. It yields the protein CASSWGDGRPPGANVLTF. The V call is TRBV5-1, the J call TRBJ2-6; D perhaps matches TRBD2 (6 bases). Trimming left V 3 bases short and J 2 bases short, with 18 bases between. This CDR3 comprises 18 residues. Germline CDR1 reads SGHRS; CDR2 reads YFSETQ.

The CDR3, as DNA: TGCGCCAGCAGCCAACAAACCGGGACTAGCGTCTCTGAGCAGTTCTTC. It is translated as CASSQQTGTSVSEQFF. The chain combines TRBV4-1 with TRBJ2-1; 10 nucleotides match TRBD2. From germline, CDR1 is MGHRA and CDR2 YSYEKL. This CDR3 is built from 16 residues. V gave up 2 bases and J gave up 9 bases; unmatched junction bases: 10.

The chain links TRBV29-1 to TRBJ2-1; TRBD1 might be the D (5 bases). This CDR3 region has 15 residues. Germline lookup yields CDR1 SQVTM and CDR2 ANQGSEA. The germline V and J ends were trimmed by 3 bases and 2 bases, with 14 bases remaining between them. The CDR3 sequence is CSVDGVRGTYNEQFF. CDR3 nucleotide sequence: TGCAGCGTTGACGGAGTTAGGGGAACCTACAATGAGCAGTTCTTC.

This clone was recorded a few times. The V and J genes are TRBV28 and TRBJ1-6; perhaps TRBD1 as D (5 bases). Trimming took 6 bases from V and 9 from J, leaving 18 bases between them. The germline CDR1 and CDR2 sequences are MDHEN and SYDVKM. The CDR3 length is 15 residues. CDR3 DNA sequence: TGTGCCAGCAGGTCCCCTGGTAGGGGTGGTTCACCCCTCCACTTT. Translating gives CASRSPGRGGSPLHF.

This chain uses TRBV6-5 with TRBJ1-5, with 8 bases that match TRBD1. This CDR3 spans 16 amino acids. The V gene's germline CDR1 is MNHEY and CDR2 SVGAGI. V lost 2 bases, J lost 6 bases, and 9 bases stayed unmatched. CDR3: CASSYRGQVNFQPQHF. The DNA of the CDR3 is TGTGCCAGCAGTTACAGGGGACAGGTTAATTTTCAGCCCCAGCATTTT.

In nucleotides, the CDR3 is TGCAGCGCCCAGCCCGGGGACAGGGGAGGCTATGGCTACACCTTC. Translating gives CSAQPGDRGGYGYTF. The chain recombines TRBV29-1 with TRBJ1-2, with 10 bases aligning to TRBD1. The CDR3 is 15 amino acids. After removal of 7 bases from V and 4 bases from J, the junction contained 12 bases not matched to a gene. CDR1 is SQVTM and CDR2 is ANQGSEA in the germline V gene.

The chain has TRBV7-9 and TRBJ1-2, with 8 bases that match TRBD1. CDR1 and CDR2 from the germline V gene are SEHNR and FQNEAQ (reference sequence). V shed 5 bases and J 4 bases; nucleotides not matched to a gene: 6. The length of the CDR3 is 14 residues. The DNA of the CDR3 is TGTGCCAGCAGCGCAGGACAGGGATTCTATGGCTACACCTTC. Amino acid sequence: CASSAGQGFYGYTF. The variable domain in full, with the rest retrieved from reference TRBV7-9 and TRBJ1-2, is DTGVSQNPRHKITKRGQNVTFRCDPISEHNRLYWYRQTLGQGPEFLTYFQNEAQLEKSRLLSDRFSAERPKGSFSTLEIQRTEQGDSAMYLCASSAGQGFYGYTFGSGTRLTVV.

The V and J genes are TRBV5-6 and TRBJ2-3; 10 bases match TRBD2. This CDR3 is built from 16 residues. Germline V gene data show CDR1 as SGHDT and CDR2 as YYEEEE. V lost 3 bases to trimming and J lost 4 bases; unmatched junction nucleotides: 8. This CDR3 reads CASSWKRGGFSDTQYF. The CDR3 DNA is TGTGCCAGCAGCTGGAAGCGGGGGGGCTTCTCAGATACGCAGTATTTT.

The rearrangement links TRBV28 to TRBJ1-6; D uncertain. V lost 6 bases, J lost 3 bases, and 15 bases lay in between. Germline V gene data show CDR1 as MDHEN and CDR2 as SYDVKM. The CDR3 sequence is 16 residues long. The CDR3: CASSPRNTGYNSPLHF. The CDR3 bases are TGTGCCAGCAGCCCCCGCAACACGGGCTATAATTCACCCCTCCACTTT.

The rearrangement links TRBV6-5 to TRBJ1-5; weak D call: TRBD1 (5 bases). The V gene lost 3 bases and the J gene lost 4 bases, with 10 bases spanning the gap. The CDR3 has 14 residues. The germline V gene has CDR1 MNHEY and CDR2 SVGAGI. The DNA of the CDR3 is TGTGCCAGCAGTTATGGGGGGACGAATCAGCCCCAGCATTTT. It translates to CASSYGGTNQPQHF.

The rearrangement joins TRBV5-1 to TRBJ1-4; the match to TRBD1 covers 9 bases. The germline V gene has CDR1 SGHRS and CDR2 YFSETQ. The J segment lost 4 bases and the V segment lost 4 bases, leaving 5 bases of the junction unmatched. This CDR3 comprises 15 residues. This CDR3 is CASSLPGQGNEKLFF. CDR3 DNA sequence: TGCGCCAGCAGCCTTCCGGGACAGGGTAATGAAAAACTGTTTTTT. The whole variable domain, remainder taken from reference TRBV5-1 and TRBJ1-4, is KAGVTQTPRYLIKTRGQQVTLSCSPISGHRSVSWYQQTPGQGLQFLFEYFSETQRNKGNFPGRFSGRQFSNSRSEMNVSTLELGDSALYLCASSLPGQGNEKLFFGSGTQLSVL.

The chain links TRBV2 to TRBJ2-7, with D perhaps TRBD2 (5 bases). This CDR3 contains 13 residues. V lost 4 bases to trimming and J lost 3 bases, with 10 bases between them. Germline-derived CDR1 and CDR2 are SNHLY and FYNNEI. As DNA, the CDR3 is TGTGCCAGCAGTGTGAACGAGGGCTACGAGCAGTACTTC. Amino acid sequence: CASSVNEGYEQYF. Full variable domain (missing parts from reference TRBV2 and TRBJ2-7): EPEVTQTPSHQVTQMGQEVILRCVPISNHLYFYWYRQILGQKVEFLVSFYNNEISEKSEIFDDQFSVERPDGSNFTLKIRSTKLEDSAMYFCASSVNEGYEQYFGPGTRLTVT.

The chain links TRBV7-9 to TRBJ2-5; 8 nucleotides agree with TRBD1. With the DNA end fitting TRBJ2-7 better, the J assignment may be wrong. This CDR3 is 14 amino acids long. Germline V gives CDR1 SEHNR, CDR2 FQNEAQ (reference sequence). CDR3 DNA: TGTGCCAGCAACTCCTTCAGGGGGCCCCACGAGCAGTACTTC. Translating it yields CASNSFRGPHEQYF.

In the case of this clone: It is likely a read error, because the conserved phenylalanine at the end of the CDR3 is missing. This sequence joins TRBV5-5 and TRBJ2-3; the match to TRBD1 covers 9 bases. The V gene end was trimmed by 2 bases and the J gene end by 6 bases; junction bases not matched to a gene: 4. Germline V gives CDR1 SGHKS, CDR2 YYEKEE (reference sequence). The CDR3 is 14 residues long. The CDR3 DNA reads TGTGCCAGCAGCTTTCAGGGACAGGGCGATACGCAGTATTTG. Protein: CASSFQGQGDTQYL.

V is TRBV7-2 and J is TRBJ2-3; D unclear. The ends were cut back, 6 bases at V and 2 bases at J, with 6 bases in the middle. In germline, CDR1 is SGHTA, CDR2 FQGNSA. This CDR3 is built from 12 residues. CDR3: CASRYITDTQYF. The CDR3 coding sequence is TGTGCCAGCAGATATATCACAGATACGCAGTATTTT.

The chain links TRBV5-1 to TRBJ2-3; tentative D call: TRBD2 (5 bases). The germline V gene encodes CDR1 SGHRS and CDR2 YFSETQ. The CDR3 runs 14 residues. V was clipped by 5 bases and J by 1 base, with 11 bases between them. The CDR3 sequence is CASRPEEGTDTQYF. As DNA, the CDR3 is TGCGCCAGCAGACCAGAGGAGGGCACAGATACGCAGTATTTT. Using reference TRBV5-1 and TRBJ2-3 for the parts outside the CDR3, the full variable domain is KAGVTQTPRYLIKTRGQQVTLSCSPISGHRSVSWYQQTPGQGLQFLFEYFSETQRNKGNFPGRFSGRQFSNSRSEMNVSTLELGDSALYLCASRPEEGTDTQYFGPGTRLTVL.